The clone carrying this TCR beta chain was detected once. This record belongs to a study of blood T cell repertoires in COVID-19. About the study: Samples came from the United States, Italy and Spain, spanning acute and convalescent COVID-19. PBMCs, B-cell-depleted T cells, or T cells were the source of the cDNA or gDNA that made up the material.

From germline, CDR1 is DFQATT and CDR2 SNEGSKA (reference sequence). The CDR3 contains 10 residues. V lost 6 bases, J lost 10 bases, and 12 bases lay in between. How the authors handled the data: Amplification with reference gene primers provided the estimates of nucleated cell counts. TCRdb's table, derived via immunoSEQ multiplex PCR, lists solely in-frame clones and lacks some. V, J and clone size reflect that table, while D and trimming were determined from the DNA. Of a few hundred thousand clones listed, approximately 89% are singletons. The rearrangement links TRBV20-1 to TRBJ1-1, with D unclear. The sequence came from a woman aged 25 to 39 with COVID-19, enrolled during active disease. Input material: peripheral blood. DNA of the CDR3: TGCAGTGCCTCAGTATTTGCAGCTTTCTTT. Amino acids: CSASVFAAFF.